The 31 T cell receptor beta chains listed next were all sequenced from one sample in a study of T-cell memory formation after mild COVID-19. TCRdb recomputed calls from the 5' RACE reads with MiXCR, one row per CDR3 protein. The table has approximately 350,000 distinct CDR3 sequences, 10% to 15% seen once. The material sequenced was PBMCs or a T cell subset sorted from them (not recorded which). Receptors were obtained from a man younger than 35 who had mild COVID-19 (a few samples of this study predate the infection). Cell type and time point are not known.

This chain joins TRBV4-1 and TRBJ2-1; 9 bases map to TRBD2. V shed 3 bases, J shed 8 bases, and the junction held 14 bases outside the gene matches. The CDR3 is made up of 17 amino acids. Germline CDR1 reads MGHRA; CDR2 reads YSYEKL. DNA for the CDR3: TGCGCCAGCAGCCAGGAGAGTAGCGGGGGCCCTAATGATGAGCAGTTCTTC. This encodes CASSQESSGGPNDEQFF.

The CDR3 loop reads CAINTGDTYNEQFF. CDR3 coding DNA: TGTGCCATCAACACAGGGGATACGTACAATGAGCAGTTCTTC. The genes are TRBV10-3 and TRBJ2-1; 7 positions match TRBD1. Trimming took 7 bases from V and 4 from J; bases not matched to a gene: 7. CDR1 and CDR2 from the germline V gene are ENHRY and SYGVKD. CDR3 length equals 14 residues.

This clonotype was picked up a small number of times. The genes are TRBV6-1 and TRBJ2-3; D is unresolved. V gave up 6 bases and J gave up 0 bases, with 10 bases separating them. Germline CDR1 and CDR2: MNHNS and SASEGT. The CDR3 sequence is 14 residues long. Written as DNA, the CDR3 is TGTGCCAGCAGCCCCATCTCTAGCACAGATACGCAGTATTTT. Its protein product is CASSPISSTDTQYF.

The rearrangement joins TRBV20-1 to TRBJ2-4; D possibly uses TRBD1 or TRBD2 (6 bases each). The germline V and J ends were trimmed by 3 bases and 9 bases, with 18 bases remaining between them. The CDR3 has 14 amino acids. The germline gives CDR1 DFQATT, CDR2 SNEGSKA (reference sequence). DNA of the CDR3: TGCAGTGCTAGTACAGGGCGTTTCGGGGGCATTCAGTACTTC. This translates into CSASTGRFGGIQYF.

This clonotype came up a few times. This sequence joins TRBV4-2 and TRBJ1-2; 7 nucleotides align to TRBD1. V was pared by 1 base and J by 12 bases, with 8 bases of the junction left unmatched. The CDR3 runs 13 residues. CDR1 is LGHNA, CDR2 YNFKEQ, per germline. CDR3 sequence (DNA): TGTGCCAGCAGCCAAGCCCCACAGGGGAGGGACACCTTC. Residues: CASSQAPQGRDTF.

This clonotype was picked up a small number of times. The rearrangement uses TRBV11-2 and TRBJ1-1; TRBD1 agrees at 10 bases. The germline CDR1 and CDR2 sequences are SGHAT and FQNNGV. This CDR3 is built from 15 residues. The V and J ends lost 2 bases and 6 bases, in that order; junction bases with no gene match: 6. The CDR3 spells CASSLQTGGVSEAFF. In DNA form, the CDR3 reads TGTGCCAGCAGCTTACAGACAGGGGGCGTTTCTGAAGCTTTCTTT.

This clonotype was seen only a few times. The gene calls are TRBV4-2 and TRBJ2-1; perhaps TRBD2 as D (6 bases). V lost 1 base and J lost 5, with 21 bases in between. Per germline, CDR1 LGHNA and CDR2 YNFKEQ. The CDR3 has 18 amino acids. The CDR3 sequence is CASSQGRLARGSNNEQFF. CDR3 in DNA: TGTGCCAGCAGCCAAGGTCGGCTAGCTCGGGGGTCCAACAATGAGCAGTTCTTC.

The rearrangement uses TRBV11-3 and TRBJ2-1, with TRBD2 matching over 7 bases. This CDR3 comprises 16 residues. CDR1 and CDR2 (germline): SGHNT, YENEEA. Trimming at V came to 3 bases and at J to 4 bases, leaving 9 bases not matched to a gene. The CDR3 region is CASSFGGSRGYNEQFF. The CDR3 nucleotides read TGTGCCAGCAGCTTCGGAGGTTCGCGGGGGTACAATGAGCAGTTCTTC.

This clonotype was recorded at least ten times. The CDR3 DNA reads as TGTGCCAGCAGCCCTATAGTGGGGACAGATACGCAGTATTTT. Amino acids: CASSPIVGTDTQYF. The rearrangement links TRBV7-2 to TRBJ2-3; D ambiguous. This CDR3 region has 14 residues. CDR1 is SGHTA, CDR2 FQGNSA, per germline. V lost 5 bases to trimming and J lost 3 bases, with 12 bases between them.

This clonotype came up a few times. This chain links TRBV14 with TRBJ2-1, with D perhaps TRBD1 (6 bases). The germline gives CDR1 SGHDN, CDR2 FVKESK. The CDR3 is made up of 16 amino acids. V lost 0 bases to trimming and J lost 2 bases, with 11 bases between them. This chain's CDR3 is CASSQDRGNPYNEQFF. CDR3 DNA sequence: TGTGCCAGCAGCCAAGATAGGGGGAATCCCTACAATGAGCAGTTCTTC.

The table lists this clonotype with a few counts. The CDR3 DNA is TGTGCCCTTACGGATGAAGAGACCCAGTACTTC. Protein sequence: CALTDEETQYF. The chain has TRBV2 and TRBJ2-5; no reliable D call. The CDR3 spans 11 residues. CDR1 and CDR2 from the germline V gene are SNHLY and FYNNEI. Trimming pared 11 bases from V and 3 bases from J, leaving 10 bases between.

Here the CDR3 reads CASSLQGASSPLHF. The CDR3 DNA sequence: TGCGCCAGCAGCTTGCAGGGGGCGAGTTCACCCCTCCACTTT. The genes are TRBV5-1 and TRBJ1-6; the match to TRBD1 covers 8 bases. Germline V CDR1 and CDR2: SGHRS, YFSETQ. Losses at the gene ends were 1 base for V and 9 bases for J; bases not matched to a gene: 3. CDR3 size: 14 residues.

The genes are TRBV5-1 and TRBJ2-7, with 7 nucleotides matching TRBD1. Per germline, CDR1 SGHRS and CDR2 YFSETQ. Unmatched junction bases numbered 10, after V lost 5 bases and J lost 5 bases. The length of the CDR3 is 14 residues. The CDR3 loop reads CASSQTGPWDEQYF. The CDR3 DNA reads TGCGCCAGCAGTCAGACAGGGCCCTGGGACGAGCAGTACTTC.

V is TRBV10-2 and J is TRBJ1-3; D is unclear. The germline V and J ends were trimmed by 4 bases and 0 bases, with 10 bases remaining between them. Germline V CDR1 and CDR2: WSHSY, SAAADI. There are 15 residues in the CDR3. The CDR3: CASSVDGSSGNTIYF. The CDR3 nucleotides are TGCGCCAGCAGTGTAGACGGGAGCTCTGGAAACACCATATATTTT.

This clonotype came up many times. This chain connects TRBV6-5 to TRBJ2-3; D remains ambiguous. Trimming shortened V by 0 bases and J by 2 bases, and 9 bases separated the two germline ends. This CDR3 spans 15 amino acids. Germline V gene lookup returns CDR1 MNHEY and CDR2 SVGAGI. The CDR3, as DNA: TGTGCCAGCAGTTACTCCCCTAGATCCACAGATACGCAGTATTTT. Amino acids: CASSYSPRSTDTQYF.

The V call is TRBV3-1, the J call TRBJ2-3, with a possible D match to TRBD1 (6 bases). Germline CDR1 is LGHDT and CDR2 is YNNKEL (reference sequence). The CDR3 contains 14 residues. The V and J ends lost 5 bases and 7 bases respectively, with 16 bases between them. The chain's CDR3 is CASSGQRLGNTQYF. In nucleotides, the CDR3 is TGTGCCAGCAGCGGACAGCGGCTGGGGAATACGCAGTATTTT.

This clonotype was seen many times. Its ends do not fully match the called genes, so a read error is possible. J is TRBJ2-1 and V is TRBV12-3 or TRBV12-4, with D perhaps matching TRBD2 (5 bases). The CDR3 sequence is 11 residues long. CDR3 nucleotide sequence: TGTGCCAGCAGGTCAACACACGGCGGGTCCTTC. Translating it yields CASRSTHGGSF.

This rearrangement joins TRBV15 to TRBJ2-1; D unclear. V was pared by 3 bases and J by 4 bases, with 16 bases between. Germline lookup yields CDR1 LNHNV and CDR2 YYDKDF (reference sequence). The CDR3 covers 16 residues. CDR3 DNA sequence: TGTGCCACCAGCAGCGACCCGTCCTTAATTTACAATGAGCAGTTCTTC. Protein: CATSSDPSLIYNEQFF. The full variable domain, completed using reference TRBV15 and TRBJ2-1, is DAMVIQNPRYQVTQFGKPVTLSCSQTLNHNVMYWYQQKSSQAPKLLFHYYDKDFNNEADTPDNFQSRRPNTSFCFLDIRSPGLGDTAMYLCATSSDPSLIYNEQFFGPGTRLTVL.

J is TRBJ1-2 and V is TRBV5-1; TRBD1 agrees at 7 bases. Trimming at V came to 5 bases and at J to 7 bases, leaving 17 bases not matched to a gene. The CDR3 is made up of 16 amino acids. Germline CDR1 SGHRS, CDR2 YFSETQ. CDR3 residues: CASSSRQGALAGGYTF. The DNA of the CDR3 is TGCGCCAGCAGTTCCCGACAGGGCGCCCTCGCCGGTGGCTACACCTTC. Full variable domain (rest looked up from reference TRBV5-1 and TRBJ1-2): KAGVTQTPRYLIKTRGQQVTLSCSPISGHRSVSWYQQTPGQGLQFLFEYFSETQRNKGNFPGRFSGRQFSNSRSEMNVSTLELGDSALYLCASSSRQGALAGGYTFGSGTRLTVV.

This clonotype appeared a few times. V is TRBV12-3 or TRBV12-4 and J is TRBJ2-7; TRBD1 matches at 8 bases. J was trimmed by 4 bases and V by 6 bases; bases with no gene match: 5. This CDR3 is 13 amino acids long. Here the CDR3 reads CASSPGGEYEQYF. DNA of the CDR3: TGTGCCAGCAGCCCAGGGGGCGAGTACGAGCAGTACTTC.

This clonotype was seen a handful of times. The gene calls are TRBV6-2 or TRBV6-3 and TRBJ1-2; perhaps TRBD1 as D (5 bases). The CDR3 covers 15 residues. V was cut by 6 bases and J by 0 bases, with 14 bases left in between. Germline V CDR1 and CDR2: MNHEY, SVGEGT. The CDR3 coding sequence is TGTGCCAGCAGCCGCCGGCAGGGATCTAACTATGGCTACACCTTC. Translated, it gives CASSRRQGSNYGYTF.

This CDR3 is CASSTTPSGANVLTF. The CDR3 nucleotides read TGTGCCAGCAGCACTACTCCTTCTGGGGCCAACGTCCTGACTTTC. The chain carries TRBV21-1 and TRBJ2-6. TRBV21-1 is described as a pseudogene. There are 15 residues in the CDR3.

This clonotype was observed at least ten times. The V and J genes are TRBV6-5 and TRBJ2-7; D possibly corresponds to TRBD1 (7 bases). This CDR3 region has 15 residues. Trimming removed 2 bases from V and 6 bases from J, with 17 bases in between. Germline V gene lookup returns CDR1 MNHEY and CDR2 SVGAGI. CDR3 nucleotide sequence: TGTGCCAGCAGTTACCGGGTGTCAGGGGGGCGCGAGCAGTACTTC. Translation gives CASSYRVSGGREQYF.

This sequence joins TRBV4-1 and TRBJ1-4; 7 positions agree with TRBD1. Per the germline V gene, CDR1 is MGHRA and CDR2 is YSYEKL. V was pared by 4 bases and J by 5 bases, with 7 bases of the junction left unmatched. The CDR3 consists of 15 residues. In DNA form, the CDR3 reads TGCGCCAGCAGCCTTCCGGGACAGCTAAATGAAAAACTGTTTTTT. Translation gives CASSLPGQLNEKLFF.

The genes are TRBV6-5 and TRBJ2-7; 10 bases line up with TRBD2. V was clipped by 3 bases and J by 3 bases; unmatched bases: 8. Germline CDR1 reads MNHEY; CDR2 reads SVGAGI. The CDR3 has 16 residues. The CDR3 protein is CASSYGAGLANYEQYF. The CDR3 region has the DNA TGTGCCAGCAGTTATGGGGCGGGACTAGCGAACTACGAGCAGTACTTC.

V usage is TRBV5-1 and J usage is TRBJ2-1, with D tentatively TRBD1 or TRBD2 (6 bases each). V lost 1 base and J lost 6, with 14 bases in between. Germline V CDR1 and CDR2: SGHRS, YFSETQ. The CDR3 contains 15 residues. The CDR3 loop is CASSLRGEGLNEQFF. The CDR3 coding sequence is TGCGCCAGCAGCTTGAGGGGGGAAGGGCTCAATGAGCAGTTCTTC.

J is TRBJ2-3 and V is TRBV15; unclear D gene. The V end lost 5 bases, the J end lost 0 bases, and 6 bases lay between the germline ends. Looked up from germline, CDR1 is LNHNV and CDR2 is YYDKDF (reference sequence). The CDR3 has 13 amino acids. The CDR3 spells CATSSWSTDTQYF. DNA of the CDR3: TGTGCCACCAGCTCTTGGAGCACAGATACGCAGTATTTT.

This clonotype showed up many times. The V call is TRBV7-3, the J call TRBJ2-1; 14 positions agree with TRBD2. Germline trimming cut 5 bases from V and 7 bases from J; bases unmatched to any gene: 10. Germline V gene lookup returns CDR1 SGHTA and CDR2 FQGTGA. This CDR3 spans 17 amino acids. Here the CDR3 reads CASSLDRGLAGGNEQFF. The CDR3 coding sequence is TGTGCCAGCAGCCTAGATCGCGGACTAGCGGGGGGTAATGAGCAGTTCTTC.

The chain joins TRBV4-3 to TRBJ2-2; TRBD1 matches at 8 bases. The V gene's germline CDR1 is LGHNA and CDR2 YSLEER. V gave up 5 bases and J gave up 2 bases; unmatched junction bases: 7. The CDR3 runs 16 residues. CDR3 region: CASSAQGAVNTGELFF. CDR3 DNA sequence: TGCGCCAGCAGCGCCCAGGGGGCAGTAAACACCGGGGAGCTGTTTTTT.

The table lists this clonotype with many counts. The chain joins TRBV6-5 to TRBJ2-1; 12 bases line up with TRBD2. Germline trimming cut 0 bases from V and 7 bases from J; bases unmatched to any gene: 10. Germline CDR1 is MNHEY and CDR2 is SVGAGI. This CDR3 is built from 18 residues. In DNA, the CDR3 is TGTGCCAGCAGTTACTCCCCTAGCGGGGGGGCTCCTGGGAATGAGCAGTTCTTC. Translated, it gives CASSYSPSGGAPGNEQFF.

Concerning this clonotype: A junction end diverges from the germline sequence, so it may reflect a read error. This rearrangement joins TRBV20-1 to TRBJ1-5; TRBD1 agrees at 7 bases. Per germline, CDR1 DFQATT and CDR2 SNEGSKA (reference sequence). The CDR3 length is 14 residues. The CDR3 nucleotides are TGCAGTGCCAGAGGGGGACAGCCCAATCAGCCCCAGCATTTT. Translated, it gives CSARGGQPNQPQHF.